This T cell receptor (beta chain) emerged from a study of cytomegalovirus exposure and HLA in healthy donors. Whole-study results and caveats: A few chains linked to CMV were shown in vitro to be specific for CMV antigens.

Sequenced by immunoSEQ multiplex PCR; TCRdb stores in-frame clones only, minus some. The profile covers approximately 110,000 clones, with approximately 91% appearing a single time and roughly 2.2% taken by the ten largest. This CDR3 region has 16 residues. CDR1 SGHTA and CDR2 FQGNSA come from the germline V gene. V dropped 0 bases and J dropped 1; count of bases not matched to a gene: 3. As for this clone: Its specificity is not known.

Sequenced sample: PBMCs. The TCR was taken from a woman under 30 in good health and CMV-seronegative. The J gene is TRBJ2-3, the V gene TRBV7-2, with 8 bases that match TRBD2. CDR3 DNA sequence: TGTGCCAGCAGCTTAGCTCGGGGGGGTGGCACAGATACGCAGTATTTT. Protein product: CASSLARGGGTDTQYF.